Listed here are 18 T cell receptor beta chains from one sample, sequenced in a study of blood T cell repertoires in COVID-19. Sequencing used immunoSEQ multiplex PCR; TCRdb keeps in-frame clones, though not all of them. The sample records 13,000 or so clones, around 82% being singletons. The sequenced material came from peripheral blood. The origin of the receptors is a human donor in a cohort sampled during active COVID-19.

V gene TRBV4-2 combines with J gene TRBJ1-2; no definite D call. Germline V gives CDR1 LGHNA, CDR2 YNFKEQ. V lost 0 bases, J lost 8 bases, and 19 bases lay in between. The CDR3 length is 16 residues. CDR3: CASSQEGRAPPGGYTF. Written as DNA, the CDR3 is TGTGCCAGCAGCCAAGAAGGTAGGGCGCCGCCGGGGGGCTACACCTTC.

CDR3 nucleotide sequence: TGTGCCACCAGCAGAGATCTGGGACAGGGCTTTTACGAGCAGTACTTC. Translation: CATSRDLGQGFYEQYF. V is TRBV15 and J is TRBJ2-7; 9 positions match TRBD1. This CDR3 has 16 amino acids. CDR1 LNHNV and CDR2 YYDKDF come from the germline V gene (reference sequence). V gave up 0 bases and J gave up 4 bases; unmatched junction bases: 7.

The chain is built from TRBV24-1 and TRBJ2-5; possible D gene TRBD1, 5 bases. V dropped 12 bases and J dropped 2 bases, with 15 bases sitting between them. CDR3 length: 13 amino acids. In germline, CDR1 is KGHDR, CDR2 SFDVKD. CDR3 DNA sequence: TGTGCCGTAGGTGGACAAAGTCAAGAGACCCAGTACTTC. Translating gives CAVGGQSQETQYF.

This sequence joins TRBV5-5 and TRBJ1-2; D unclear. The CDR3 is made up of 12 amino acids. Per the germline V gene, CDR1 is SGHKS and CDR2 is YYEKEE (reference sequence). V was trimmed by 1 base and J by 8 bases, leaving 9 bases between them. CDR3 coding DNA: TGTGCCAGCAGCTTGTACGAGGGCGGCTACACCTTC. Translated: CASSLYEGGYTF.

The chain employs TRBV5-1 and TRBJ1-4; D gene ambiguous. Trimming stripped 2 bases from V and 5 bases from J, with 7 bases between. CDR1 is SGHRS, CDR2 YFSETQ, per germline. This CDR3 comprises 13 residues. CDR3 in amino acids: CASSLNLNEKLFF. Here the CDR3 DNA reads TGCGCCAGCAGCTTAAATCTAAATGAAAAACTGTTTTTT.

The chain carries TRBV5-5 and TRBJ1-2; D not resolved. Germline CDR1 and CDR2: SGHKS and YYEKEE (reference sequence). CDR3 length: 15 residues. V lost 0 bases and J 1 base, leaving 10 bases between the germline ends. The CDR3 DNA sequence: TGTGCCAGCAGCTTGGCTGTTGGCAGTAACTATGGCTACACCTTC. This codes for CASSLAVGSNYGYTF.

The chain combines TRBV5-6 with TRBJ1-2; 8 bases align to TRBD1. J gave up 1 base and V 4 bases, and 9 bases lay outside the gene matches. Germline V CDR1 and CDR2: SGHDT, YYEEEE. The CDR3 covers 16 residues. DNA of the CDR3: TGTGCCAGCAGCATCGGGACAGGCACCCTTAACTATGGCTACACCTTC. The encoded protein is CASSIGTGTLNYGYTF.

This clone was counted only a few times. The CDR3 is CASSESQGADEKLFF. The CDR3 coding sequence is TGCGCCAGCAGTGAGTCGCAGGGGGCGGATGAAAAACTGTTTTTT. V is TRBV10-1 and J is TRBJ1-4; 8 nucleotides match TRBD1. This CDR3 spans 15 amino acids. Germline V CDR1 and CDR2: WNHNN, SYGVQD (reference sequence). V shed 0 bases, J shed 6 bases, and the junction held 3 bases outside the gene matches.

Written as DNA, the CDR3 is TGTGCCAGCAGCGAACAAACAGGGTACCAAGAGACCCAGTACTTC. Residues: CASSEQTGYQETQYF. The chain couples TRBV7-2 to TRBJ2-5; TRBD1 is a possible D gene (6 bases). CDR1 and CDR2 (germline): SGHTA, FQGNSA. The CDR3 covers 15 residues. Trimming took 5 bases from V and 0 from J, leaving 13 bases between them.

This chain connects TRBV18 to TRBJ2-7; tentative D call: TRBD1 (5 bases). Trimming took 1 base from V and 4 from J, leaving 11 bases between them. CDR1 KGHSH and CDR2 LQKENI come from the germline V gene. The CDR3 extends over 14 amino acids. CDR3 region: CASSPRTGKYEQYF. The CDR3 DNA reads as TGTGCCAGCTCACCACGAACAGGAAAATACGAGCAGTACTTC.

The CDR3 here is CASSPRTSGGAGNEQFF. The CDR3 DNA reads TGTGCCAGCTCACCCAGGACTAGCGGGGGGGCTGGGAATGAGCAGTTCTTC. The V and J genes are TRBV18 and TRBJ2-1; 15 bases align to TRBD2. Germline CDR1 KGHSH, CDR2 LQKENI. The trim removed 3 bases at V and 7 bases at J, leaving 7 bases unmatched. The CDR3 runs to 17 residues. Drawing the rest from reference TRBV18 and TRBJ2-1, the complete variable domain is NAGVMQNPRHLVRRRGQEARLRCSPMKGHSHVYWYRQLPEEGLKFMVYLQKENIIDESGMPKERFSAEFPKEGPSILRIQQVVRGDSAAYFCASSPRTSGGAGNEQFFGPGTRLTVL.

The chain combines TRBV6-6 with TRBJ1-1; D may be TRBD1 (6 bases). The CDR3 consists of 14 residues. Germline lookup yields CDR1 MNHNY and CDR2 SVGAGI (reference sequence). V lost 6 bases, J lost 7 bases, and 18 bases lay in between. CDR3 DNA: TGTGCCAGCAGCACATCAGGGGATGGACATGAAGCTTTCTTT. This gives the protein CASSTSGDGHEAFF.

The chain combines TRBV10-3 with TRBJ1-2; D is possibly TRBD1 (5 bases). Germline loops: CDR1 ENHRY, CDR2 SYGVKD. V was trimmed by 2 bases and J by 4 bases, leaving 20 bases between them. The CDR3 totals 17 residues. CDR3 DNA: TGTGCCATCAGTGAGATTCAAGGGGCGTCGGGTTTCTATGGCTACACCTTC. Protein sequence: CAISEIQGASGFYGYTF.

This sequence joins TRBV30 and TRBJ1-6; D might be TRBD1 (6 bases). The CDR3 has 15 amino acids. Germline CDR1 reads GTSNPN; CDR2 reads SVGIG (reference sequence). V dropped 3 bases and J dropped 1 base, with 10 bases sitting between them. CDR3: CAWSDGQSYNSPLHF. As DNA, the CDR3 is TGTGCCTGGAGCGATGGACAGTCCTATAATTCACCCCTCCACTTT.

V usage is TRBV4-1 and J usage is TRBJ2-1; perhaps TRBD1 as D (6 bases). Deletions cut 4 bases from V and 2 bases from J, with 9 bases between. This CDR3 contains 14 residues. Germline values: CDR1 MGHRA, CDR2 YSYEKL. This CDR3 reads CASSLGQTYNEQFF. Here the CDR3 DNA reads TGCGCCAGCAGCCTTGGACAGACCTACAATGAGCAGTTCTTC.

This clone was detected once. The chain recombines TRBV5-4 with TRBJ2-6; D gene ambiguous. Germline V CDR1 and CDR2: SGHNT, YYREEE (reference sequence). The CDR3 totals 13 residues. V was trimmed by 0 bases and J by 4 bases, leaving 2 bases between them. CDR3 coding DNA: TGTGCCAGCAGCTTGGTAGGGGCCAACGTCCTGACTTTC. Protein: CASSLVGANVLTF.

Concerning this clone: Other DNA sequences in the sample encode the same CDR3. This chain joins TRBV7-2 and TRBJ2-6; D gene ambiguous. From germline, CDR1 is SGHTA and CDR2 FQGNSA. Trimming took 1 base from V and 1 from J, leaving 8 bases between them. The CDR3 covers 16 residues. Here the CDR3 reads CASSLGGISGANVLTF. The CDR3, as DNA: TGTGCCAGCAGCTTAGGCGGCATTTCTGGGGCCAACGTCCTGACTTTC.

The V and J genes are TRBV28 and TRBJ1-1; the D is unclear. Germline lookup yields CDR1 MDHEN and CDR2 SYDVKM. The ends were cut back, 3 bases at V and 7 bases at J, with 12 bases in the middle. This CDR3 is built from 13 residues. CDR3 sequence (DNA): TGTGCCAGCAGTTTTCGCGGGGTTGGTGAAGCTTTCTTT. Translated: CASSFRGVGEAFF.